Given below is one T cell receptor beta chain in context. The antigen it binds to is not known. Within one base of it there is no much larger clone, and no base qualities were kept. This sample was taken from a study of blood T cell dynamics during melanoma immunotherapy (dated by TCRdb to about 2020). Looking at the study overall: All patients had metastatic melanoma and were given first-line pembrolizumab or nivolumab plus ipilimumab as standard of care in the United Kingdom. Consecutive patients formed a training cohort, and a further independent group of patients from the same centre was pooled into an external validation set. To find early correlates of response, peripheral T cell receptor repertoires were profiled in metastatic melanoma patients before and after one cycle of checkpoint inhibitor therapy. What the study reported, not specific to this receptor: Unlike progressors, patients who went on to achieve disease control showed a bifurcated reorganization of the PBMC repertoire at W3, with either increased clonality or increased diversity. Whether the T cell clones driving repertoire changes were melanoma-specific or reflected general immune activation could not be determined in the study. The relatively small sample size was recognized as a factor that could limit how well the results generalize.

V was cut back by 7 bases and J by 6 bases, leaving a gap of 18 bases between them. The CDR3 sequence holds 14 residues, the cysteine and phenylalanine included. Only the CDR3 portion is preserved as DNA: 42 bases, with reading frame beginning at the first base. In the germline V gene (reference sequence), CDR1 corresponds to LNHDA and CDR2 to SQIVND. A fixed 350 ng of DNA was loaded for every bulk PBMC sample. TCR beta CDR3 sequences were amplified from genomic DNA with the immunoSEQ TCRb Assay kit following manufacturer instructions. The KAPA Library Quantification Kit for Illumina platforms was used to quantify the pooled libraries by qPCR. Sequencing of the pooled libraries was done on an Illumina NextSeq 500, with clustering at roughly 0.55-1.1 pM. As for the authors' bioinformatics: Analysis of the TCR data relied on immunoSEQ ANALYZER and the R LymphoSeq package. A rearrangement efficiency score was calculated as productive divided by the sum of productive and non-productive CDR3 sequences. Clonality was measured with the Gini coefficient and diversity with the Renyi index at alpha=1, and both measures were compared pairwise between timepoints within each patient. In LymphoSeq, clonal relatedness was computed with an edit distance of 3 and repertoire similarity was computed with the Bhattacharyya coefficient. Linear discriminant analysis on week-3 changes in clonality and diversity was built with the R MASS and caret packages to classify response. In its TCRdb copy, this immuneACCESS table keeps in-frame sequences only and misses some clones. Where compared with another copy, unresolved V genes explain less than half of these, and the others have no known cause. D and trimming were read from the DNA, whereas the V and J calls and clone size are those reported in that table. The sample yields more than 15,000 clones; roughly 83% were counted once. The ten largest clones take up approximately 7.3% of the sample.

Taken with the paper, the label for time point translates to: pre-treatment baseline. Blood samples were taken at two points: before treatment (T0) and at week 3 (W3), which came after the first cycle of checkpoint blockade. Except for a couple of patients with rapid clinical progression, response was assessed 12 weeks after the first infusion by RECIST 1.1; disease control meant complete response, partial response or stable disease. Any patient who had received prior systemic cancer treatment, was on concomitant immunosuppressant therapy or had synchronous other active malignancies was excluded. TCR beta was sequenced in both bulk PBMC and plasma cell-free DNA in order to track circulating cells as well as T cell turnover. PBMC were isolated from blood with Lymphoprep and SepMate tubes, followed by red cell lysis. QIAamp DNA Blood Mini kits were used to extract DNA from both PBMC and sorted T cell subsets.

The material sequenced was blood, taken from a patient treated with checkpoint blockade. Recombination joined TRBV19 with TRBJ1-2, with the identity of the D gene unclear. This TCR derives from a human donor with melanoma. In nucleotide form, the sequence is TGTGCCAGTAACCCCCCCCGGGGTACGGATGGCTACACCTTC. It is translated as CASNPPRGTDGYTF.